Listed here is a single TCR beta chain. What it recognizes is unknown. These data are taken from a study of T cells in Graves' hyperthyroidism and ophthalmopathy. Broader study findings: The blood repertoire included most of the expanded thyroid clonotypes above 0.001. A model of 13 V-J pairs discriminated ophthalmopathy from stable hyperthyroidism.

Uncontrolled infection, other autoimmune disease, pregnancy or lactation barred patients from enrollment. V lost 1 base and J 4 bases, leaving 11 bases between the germline ends. The CDR3 spans 15 residues. Germline CDR1 is MNHEY and CDR2 is SMNVEV (reference sequence). It was RNA transcripts that yielded the amplified TCR beta CDR3 regions. The TCR CDR3 first-round RT-PCR relied on the HTBI primer set. MiXCR, applied by TCRdb to the multiplex PCR reads, yields one record per CDR3 protein. The repertoire holds about 610,000 distinct CDR3 sequences, approximately 16% seen once, with 2.5% to 4% in the top ten.

The receptor comes from a woman between 40 and 55 years old with Graves' ophthalmopathy. The rearrangement joins TRBV27 to TRBJ1-3, with TRBD1 as a possible D gene (5 bases). The material sequenced was blood. CDR3 bases: TGTGCCAGCAGTTTATTTAGGGACGGAGGAAACACCATATATTTT. Its translation: CASSLFRDGGNTIYF.